This T cell receptor (beta chain) comes out of a study of identical twins. Concerning this clonotype: As yet, its antigen is unknown.

Study-wide points: Compared with models, monozygotic twins showed more out-of-frame TCR alpha sharing. For out-of-frame alpha sequences shared by twins, low generation probability was in excess.

Template switching added a universal primer site; cDNA carried unique molecular identifiers. TCRdb itself ran the 5' RACE reads through MiXCR, one entry per CDR3 protein. Of approximately 500,000 distinct CDR3 sequences listed, 20% to 25% are singletons. The sample also formed part of further work on T cells expressing NK-cell markers.

Sequencing was performed on CD4+ T cells sorted from blood. The receptor was isolated from a woman between 18 and 30 years old in good health.

The CDR3 coding sequence is TGTGCCAGCCAGCTGGGGGTCTCTGGGGCCAACGTCCTGACTTTC. Encoded protein: CASQLGVSGANVLTF. The chain employs TRBV28 and TRBJ2-6; TRBD1 or TRBD2 may be the D gene (5 bases each). Trimming cost V 8 bases and J 0 bases, with 11 bases left between them. Germline CDR1 reads MDHEN; CDR2 reads SYDVKM. This CDR3 is built from 15 residues.